This T cell receptor beta chain was identified in a study of sequential checkpoint blockade in melanoma. Study background: TCRβ was sequenced from DNA of 91 pretreatment tumors. Approximately 20 patients had tumor biopsies before treatment and at week 13. General observations from the study: In arm A, pretreatment tumor clonality was associated with response. PD-L1 staining and CD8+ counts, not mutational load, tracked tumor T-cell clonality.

Indicated treatment: randomized to nivolumab then ipilimumab (arm A) or the reverse (arm B). This clone was counted between two and nine times. Its antigen is currently unknown. This CDR3 has 15 amino acids. Trimming cost V 7 bases and J 4 bases, with 19 bases left between them. Germline V lookup: CDR1 MNHGY, CDR2 SAAAGT. Here immunoSEQ multiplex PCR was the method, and the copy in TCRdb shows in-frame clones only, minus some. The sample contains 6,000 to 6,500 clones, roughly a quarter of which appear only once. The sequence came from a human donor with melanoma. This specimen consisted of tumor tissue (inferred from file names), obtained from a patient given nivolumab and ipilimumab in sequence. The chain joins TRBV6-8 to TRBJ1-1, with a weak D call TRBD1 (5 bases). Here the CDR3 reads CASTIRRGWSTEAFF. The DNA of the CDR3 is TGTGCCAGCACCATTAGAAGGGGATGGAGCACTGAAGCTTTCTTT.